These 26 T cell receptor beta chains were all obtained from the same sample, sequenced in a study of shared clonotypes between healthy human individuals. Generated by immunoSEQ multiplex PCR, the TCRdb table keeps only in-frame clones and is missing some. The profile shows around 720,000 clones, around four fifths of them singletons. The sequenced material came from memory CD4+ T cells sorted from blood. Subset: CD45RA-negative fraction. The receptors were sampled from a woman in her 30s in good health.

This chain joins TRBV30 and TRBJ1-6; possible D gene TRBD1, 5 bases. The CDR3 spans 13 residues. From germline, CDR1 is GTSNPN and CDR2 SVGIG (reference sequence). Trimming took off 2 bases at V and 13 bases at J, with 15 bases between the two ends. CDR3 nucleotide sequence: TGTGCCTGGAGTCCCGGGACGCAAAGCCCCCTCCACTTT. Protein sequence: CAWSPGTQSPLHF.

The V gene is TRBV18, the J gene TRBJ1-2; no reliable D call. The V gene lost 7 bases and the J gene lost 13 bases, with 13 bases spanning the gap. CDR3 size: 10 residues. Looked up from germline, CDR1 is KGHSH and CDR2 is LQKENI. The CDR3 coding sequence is TGTGCCAGCTTATCTAAAGCCCCCACCTTC. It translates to CASLSKAPTF.

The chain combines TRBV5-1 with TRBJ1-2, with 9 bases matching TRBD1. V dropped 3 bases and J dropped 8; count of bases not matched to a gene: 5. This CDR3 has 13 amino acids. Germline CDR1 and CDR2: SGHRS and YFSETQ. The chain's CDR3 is CASSSGQGGGYTF. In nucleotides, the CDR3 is TGCGCCAGCAGCTCGGGACAGGGCGGGGGCTACACCTTC.

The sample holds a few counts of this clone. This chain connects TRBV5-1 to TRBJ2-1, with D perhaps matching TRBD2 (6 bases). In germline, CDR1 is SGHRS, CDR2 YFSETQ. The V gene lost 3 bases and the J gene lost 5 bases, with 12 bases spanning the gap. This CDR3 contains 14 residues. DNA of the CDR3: TGCGCCAGCAGCTCCATAGCGGACCACAATGAGCAGTTCTTC. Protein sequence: CASSSIADHNEQFF.

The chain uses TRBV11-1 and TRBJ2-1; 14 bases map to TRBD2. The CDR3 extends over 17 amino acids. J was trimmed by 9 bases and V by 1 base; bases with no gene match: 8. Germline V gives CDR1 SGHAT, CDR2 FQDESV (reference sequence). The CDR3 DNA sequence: TGTGCCAGCAGCTTAGTATCTTTGGGACTAGCGGGAGTTGAGCAGTTCTTC. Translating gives CASSLVSLGLAGVEQFF.

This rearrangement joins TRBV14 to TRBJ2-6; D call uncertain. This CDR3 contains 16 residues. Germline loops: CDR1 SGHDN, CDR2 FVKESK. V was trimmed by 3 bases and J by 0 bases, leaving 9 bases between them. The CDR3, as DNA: TGTGCCAGCAGCCAGGGCCTACTCTCTGGGGCCAACGTCCTGACTTTC. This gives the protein CASSQGLLSGANVLTF.

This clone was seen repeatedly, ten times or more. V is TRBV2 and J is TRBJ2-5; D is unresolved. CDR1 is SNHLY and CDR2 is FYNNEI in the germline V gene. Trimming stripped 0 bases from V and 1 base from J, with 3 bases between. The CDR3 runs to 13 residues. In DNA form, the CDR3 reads TGTGCCAGCAGTGAAGCGGGCCAAGAGACCCAGTACTTC. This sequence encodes CASSEAGQETQYF.

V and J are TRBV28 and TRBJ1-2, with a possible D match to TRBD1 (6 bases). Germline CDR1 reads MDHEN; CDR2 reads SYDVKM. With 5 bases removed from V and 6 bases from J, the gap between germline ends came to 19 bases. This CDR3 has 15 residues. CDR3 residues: CASSRTLGGAHGYTF. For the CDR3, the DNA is TGTGCCAGCAGTAGAACCTTGGGGGGGGCCCATGGCTACACCTTC.

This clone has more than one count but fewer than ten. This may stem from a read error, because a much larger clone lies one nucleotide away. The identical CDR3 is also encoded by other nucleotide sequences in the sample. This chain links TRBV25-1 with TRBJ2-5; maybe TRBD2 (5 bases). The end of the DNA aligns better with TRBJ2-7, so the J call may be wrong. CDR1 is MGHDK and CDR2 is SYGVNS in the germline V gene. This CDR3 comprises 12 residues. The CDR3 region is CASSRGSYEQYF. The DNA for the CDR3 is TGTGCCAGCAGTCGGGGAAGCTACGAGCAGTACTTC.

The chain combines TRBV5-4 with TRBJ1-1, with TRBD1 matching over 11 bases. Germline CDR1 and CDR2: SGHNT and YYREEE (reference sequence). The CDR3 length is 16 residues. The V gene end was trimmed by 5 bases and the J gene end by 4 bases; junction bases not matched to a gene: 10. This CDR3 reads CASRLGPGTGGTEAFF. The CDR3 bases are TGTGCCAGCAGACTGGGGCCCGGGACAGGGGGCACTGAAGCTTTCTTT.

The CDR3 coding sequence is TGTGCCAGCAGTTCCACAGGACAGGGGGGCTACAATGAGCAGTTCTTC. It is translated as CASSSTGQGGYNEQFF. The rearrangement joins TRBV28 to TRBJ2-1; the match to TRBD1 covers 10 bases. Germline V CDR1 and CDR2: MDHEN, SYDVKM. With V trimmed by 4 bases and J by 3 bases, 6 bases remained unmatched. The CDR3 covers 16 residues.

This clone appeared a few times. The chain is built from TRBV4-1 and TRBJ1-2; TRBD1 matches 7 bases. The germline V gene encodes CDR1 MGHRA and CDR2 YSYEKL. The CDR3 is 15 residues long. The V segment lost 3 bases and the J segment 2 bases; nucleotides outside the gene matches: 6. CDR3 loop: CASSHYGQANYGYTF. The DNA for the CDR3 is TGCGCCAGCAGCCATTATGGACAGGCGAACTATGGCTACACCTTC.

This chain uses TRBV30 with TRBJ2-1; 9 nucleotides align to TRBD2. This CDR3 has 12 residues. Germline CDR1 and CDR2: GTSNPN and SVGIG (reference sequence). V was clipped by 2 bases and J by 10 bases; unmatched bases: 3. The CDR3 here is CAWSLLAGEQFF. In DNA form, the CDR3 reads TGTGCCTGGAGTTTGCTAGCGGGAGAGCAGTTCTTC.

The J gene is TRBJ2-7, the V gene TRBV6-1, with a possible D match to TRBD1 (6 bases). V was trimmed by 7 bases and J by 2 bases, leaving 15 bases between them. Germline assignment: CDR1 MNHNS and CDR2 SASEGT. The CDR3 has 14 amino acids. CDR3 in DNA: TGTGCCAGCACCTCCCCACAGGGTCCCTACGAGCAGTACTTC. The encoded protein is CASTSPQGPYEQYF.

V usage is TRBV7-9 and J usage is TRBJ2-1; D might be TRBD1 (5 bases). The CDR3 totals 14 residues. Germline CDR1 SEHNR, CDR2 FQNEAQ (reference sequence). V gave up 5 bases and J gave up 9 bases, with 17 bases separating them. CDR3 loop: CASSQTQGSGEQFF. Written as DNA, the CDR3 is TGTGCCAGCAGCCAAACGCAGGGATCCGGTGAGCAGTTCTTC.

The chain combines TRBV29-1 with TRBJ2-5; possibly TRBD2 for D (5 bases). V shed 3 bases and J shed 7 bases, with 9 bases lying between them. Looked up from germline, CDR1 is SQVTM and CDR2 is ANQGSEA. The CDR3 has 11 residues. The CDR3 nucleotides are TGCAGCGTTGATGCCCGGGGGACCCAGTACTTC. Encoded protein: CSVDARGTQYF.

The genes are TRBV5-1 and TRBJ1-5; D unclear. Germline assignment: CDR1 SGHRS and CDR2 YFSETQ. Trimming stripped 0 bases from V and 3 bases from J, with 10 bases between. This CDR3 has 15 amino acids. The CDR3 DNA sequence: TGCGCCAGCAGCTTGGGACACCAACCCAATCAGCCCCAGCATTTT. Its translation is CASSLGHQPNQPQHF. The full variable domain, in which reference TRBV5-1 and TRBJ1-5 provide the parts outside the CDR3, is KAGVTQTPRYLIKTRGQQVTLSCSPISGHRSVSWYQQTPGQGLQFLFEYFSETQRNKGNFPGRFSGRQFSNSRSEMNVSTLELGDSALYLCASSLGHQPNQPQHFGDGTRLSIL.

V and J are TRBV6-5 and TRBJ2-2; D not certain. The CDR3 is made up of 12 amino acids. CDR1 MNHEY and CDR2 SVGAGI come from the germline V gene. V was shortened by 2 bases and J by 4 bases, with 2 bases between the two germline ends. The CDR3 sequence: CASSYRTGELFF. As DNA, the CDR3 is TGTGCCAGCAGTTACCGCACCGGGGAGCTGTTTTTT.

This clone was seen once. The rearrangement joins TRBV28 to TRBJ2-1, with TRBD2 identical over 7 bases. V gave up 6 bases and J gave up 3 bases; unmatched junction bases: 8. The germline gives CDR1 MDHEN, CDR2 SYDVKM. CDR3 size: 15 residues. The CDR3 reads CASSRAGTLYNEQFF. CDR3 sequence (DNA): TGTGCCAGCAGCCGAGCGGGGACCCTCTACAATGAGCAGTTCTTC.

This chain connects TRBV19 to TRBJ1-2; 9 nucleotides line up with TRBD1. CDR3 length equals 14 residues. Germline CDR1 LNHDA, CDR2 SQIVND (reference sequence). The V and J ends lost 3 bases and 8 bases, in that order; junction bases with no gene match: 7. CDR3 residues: CASSIDRGNGGYTF. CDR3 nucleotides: TGTGCCAGTAGTATCGACAGGGGGAATGGAGGCTACACCTTC.

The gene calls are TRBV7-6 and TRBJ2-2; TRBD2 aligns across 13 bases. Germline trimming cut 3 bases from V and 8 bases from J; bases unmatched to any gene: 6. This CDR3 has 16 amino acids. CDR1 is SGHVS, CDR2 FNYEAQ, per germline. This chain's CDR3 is CASSLRLAGGGGELFF. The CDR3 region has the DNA TGTGCCAGCAGCTTGAGACTAGCGGGAGGTGGAGGGGAGCTGTTTTTT.

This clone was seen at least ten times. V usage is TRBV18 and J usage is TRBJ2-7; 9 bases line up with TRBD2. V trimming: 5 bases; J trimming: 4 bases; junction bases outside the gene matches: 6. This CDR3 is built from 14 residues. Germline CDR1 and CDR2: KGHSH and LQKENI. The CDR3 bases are TGTGCCAGCTCATCTTCTAGCGGGAATTACGAGCAGTACTTC. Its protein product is CASSSSSGNYEQYF.

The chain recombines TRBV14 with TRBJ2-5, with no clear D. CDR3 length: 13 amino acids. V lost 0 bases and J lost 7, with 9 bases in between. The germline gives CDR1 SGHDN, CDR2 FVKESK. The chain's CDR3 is CASSQDHLGTQYF. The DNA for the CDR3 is TGTGCCAGCAGCCAAGACCATCTGGGGACCCAGTACTTC.

For the CDR3, the DNA is TGCGCCAGCAGCTTCCGACTAGCGGACACCGGGGAGCTGTTTTTT. Translated: CASSFRLADTGELFF. This sequence joins TRBV5-1 and TRBJ2-2; TRBD2 agrees at 9 bases. The ends lost 2 bases at V and 3 bases at J; junction bases unmatched: 2. This CDR3 region has 15 residues. Germline CDR1 and CDR2: SGHRS and YFSETQ.

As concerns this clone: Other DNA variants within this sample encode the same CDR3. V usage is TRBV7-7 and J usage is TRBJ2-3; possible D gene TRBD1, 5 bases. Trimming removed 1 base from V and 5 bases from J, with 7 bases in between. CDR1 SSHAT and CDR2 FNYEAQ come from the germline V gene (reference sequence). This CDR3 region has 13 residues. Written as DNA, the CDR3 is TGTGCCAGCAGCTTAGGGCAGGGAGATACGCAGTATTTT. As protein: CASSLGQGDTQYF. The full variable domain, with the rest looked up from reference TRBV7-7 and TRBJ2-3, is GAGVSQSPRYKVTKRGQDVTLRCDPISSHATLYWYQQALGQGPEFLTYFNYEAQPDKSGLPSDRFSAERPEGSISTLTIQRTEQRDSAMYRCASSLGQGDTQYFGPGTRLTVL.

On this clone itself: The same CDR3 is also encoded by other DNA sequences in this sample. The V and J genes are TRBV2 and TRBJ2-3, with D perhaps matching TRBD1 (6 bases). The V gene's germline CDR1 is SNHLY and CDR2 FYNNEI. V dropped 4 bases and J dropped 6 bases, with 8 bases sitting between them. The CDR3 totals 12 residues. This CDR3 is CASSGGGDTQYF. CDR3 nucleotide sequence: TGTGCCAGCAGTGGTGGGGGCGATACGCAGTATTTT.